These T cell receptor beta chains were read from a single sample in a study of OX40 agonist ivuxolimab in advanced cancers. Data came from immunoSEQ multiplex PCR; TCRdb stores just in-frame clones and leaves some out. The table records roughly 70,000 clones, about nine tenths of them present only once. Specimen: CD4+ or CD8+ T cells sorted from blood, collected in a trial of the OX40 agonist ivuxolimab. Receptors originate from an adult with an advanced solid tumor such as melanoma, head and neck, liver or kidney cancer. Both conserved end residues are part of each CDR3. The D gene is left open where the match is weak. Some rows have no size entry. The others give once, few or many, or a class for an expanded clone.

V gene: TRBV7-2
J gene: TRBJ2-1
D gene: .
CDR3 length: 16
clone size: once
CDR3 protein: CASSATGTLALNEQFF
CDR3 DNA: TGTGCCAGCAGCGCAACGGGGACTTTAGCATTGAATGAGCAGTTCTTC

V gene: TRBV5-1
J gene: TRBJ2-3
D gene: TRBD2
CDR3 length: 17
clone size: .
CDR3 protein: CASSLEVLAGAGDTQYF
CDR3 DNA: TGCGCCAGCAGCTTGGAAGTTCTGGCGGGAGCGGGAGATACGCAGTATTTT

V gene: TRBV2
J gene: TRBJ1-1
D gene: .
CDR3 length: 14
clone size: .
CDR3 protein: CASSGGGGNTEAFF
CDR3 DNA: TGTGCCAGCAGTGGAGGGGGGGGAAACACTGAAGCTTTCTTT

V gene: TRBV2
J gene: TRBJ1-6
D gene: .
CDR3 length: 12
clone size: .
CDR3 protein: CASKVEDSPLHF
CDR3 DNA: TGTGCCAGCAAGGTGGAGGATTCACCCCTCCACTTT

V gene: TRBV7-9
J gene: TRBJ1-4
D gene: .
CDR3 length: 14
clone size: .
CDR3 protein: CASRPKAPNEKLFF
CDR3 DNA: TGTGCCAGCAGACCTAAAGCGCCGAACGAAAAACTGTTTTTT

V gene: TRBV2
J gene: TRBJ1-2
D gene: .
CDR3 length: 13
clone size: .
CDR3 protein: CASSPVGRYGYTF
CDR3 DNA: TGTGCCAGCAGTCCGGTGGGACGCTATGGCTACACCTTC

V gene: TRBV5-1
J gene: TRBJ1-2
D gene: TRBD1
CDR3 length: 14
clone size: .
CDR3 protein: CASSLGTGNYGYTF
CDR3 DNA: TGCGCCAGCAGCTTGGGGACAGGGAACTATGGCTACACCTTC

V gene: TRBV11-2
J gene: TRBJ2-6
D gene: TRBD1
CDR3 length: 19
clone size: .
CDR3 protein: CASSLALGTGYSGANVLTF
CDR3 DNA: TGTGCCAGCAGCTTAGCCTTGGGGACAGGATACTCTGGGGCCAACGTCCTGACTTTC

V gene: TRBV6-5
J gene: TRBJ1-1
D gene: .
CDR3 length: 14
clone size: .
CDR3 protein: CASRMAGANTEAFF
CDR3 DNA: TGTGCCAGCAGGATGGCGGGGGCAAACACTGAAGCTTTCTTT

V gene: TRBV7-9
J gene: TRBJ1-2
D gene: TRBD1
CDR3 length: 15
clone size: once
CDR3 protein: CASSTGSPGVYGYTF
CDR3 DNA: TGTGCCAGTTCGACAGGGTCCCCGGGTGTCTATGGCTACACCTTC

V gene: TRBV5-1
J gene: TRBJ2-1
D gene: .
CDR3 length: 16
clone size: .
CDR3 protein: CASSGRMISSYNEQFF
CDR3 DNA: TGCGCCAGCTCCGGAAGGATGATTAGCTCCTACAATGAGCAGTTCTTC

V gene: TRBV7-9
J gene: TRBJ2-7
D gene: TRBD2
CDR3 length: 12
clone size: few
CDR3 protein: CASSTSGMGQYF
CDR3 DNA: TGTGCCAGCAGCACAAGCGGGATGGGGCAGTACTTC

V gene: TRBV19
J gene: TRBJ2-4
D gene: TRBD1
CDR3 length: 17
clone size: .
CDR3 protein: CASSAATGQGNTNIQYF
CDR3 DNA: TGTGCCAGTAGTGCGGCCACCGGACAGGGGAACACAAACATTCAGTACTTC

V gene: TRBV4-3
J gene: TRBJ2-2
D gene: .
CDR3 length: 15
clone size: once
CDR3 protein: CASSQDHIRAGELFF
CDR3 DNA: TGCGCCAGCAGCCAAGATCATATAAGGGCCGGGGAGCTGTTTTTT

V gene: TRBV7-9
J gene: TRBJ2-5
D gene: .
CDR3 length: 14
clone size: .
CDR3 protein: CASSLGQGLETQYF
CDR3 DNA: TGTGCCAGCAGCTTAGGGCAGGGTTTGGAGACCCAGTACTTC

V gene: TRBV7-9
J gene: TRBJ2-3
D gene: TRBD2
CDR3 length: 14
clone size: .
CDR3 protein: CASSQTSGSDTQYF
CDR3 DNA: TGTGCCAGCAGCCAGACTAGCGGATCAGATACGCAGTATTTT

V gene: TRBV5-1
J gene: TRBJ2-5
D gene: .
CDR3 length: 14
clone size: .
CDR3 protein: CASSQRLSQETQYF
CDR3 DNA: TGCGCCAGCAGCCAGAGACTGAGTCAAGAGACCCAGTACTTC

V gene: TRBV19
J gene: TRBJ2-7
D gene: TRBD2
CDR3 length: 14
clone size: .
CDR3 protein: CASRTSGRDYEQYF
CDR3 DNA: TGTGCCAGTCGGACTAGCGGGAGAGATTACGAGCAGTACTTC

V gene: TRBV30
J gene: TRBJ2-3
D gene: TRBD2
CDR3 length: 15
clone size: .
CDR3 protein: CAWSDGGRAPDTQYF
CDR3 DNA: TGTGCCTGGTCCGACGGGGGGAGGGCCCCAGATACGCAGTATTTT

V gene: TRBV5-1
J gene: TRBJ1-2
D gene: .
CDR3 length: 13
clone size: .
CDR3 protein: CASSLEDRYGYTF
CDR3 DNA: TGCGCCAGCAGCTTGGAGGACCGCTATGGCTACACCTTC

V gene: TRBV7-2
J gene: TRBJ2-7
D gene: .
CDR3 length: 13
clone size: .
CDR3 protein: CASSLARMDEQYF
CDR3 DNA: TGTGCCAGCAGCTTAGCCCGTATGGACGAGCAGTACTTC

V gene: TRBV11-1
J gene: TRBJ2-1
D gene: .
CDR3 length: 14
clone size: .
CDR3 protein: CASSLFLESNEQFF
CDR3 DNA: TGTGCCAGCAGCTTATTCCTAGAAAGCAATGAGCAGTTCTTC

V gene: TRBV5-1
J gene: TRBJ2-2
D gene: .
CDR3 length: 16
clone size: .
CDR3 protein: CASSLGMGVSTGELFF
CDR3 DNA: TGCGCCAGCAGCTTGGGCATGGGAGTAAGCACCGGGGAGCTGTTTTTT

V gene: TRBV2
J gene: TRBJ1-2
D gene: .
CDR3 length: 14
clone size: few
CDR3 protein: CASSESSWGGGYTF
CDR3 DNA: TGTGCCAGCAGTGAATCGTCCTGGGGAGGGGGCTACACCTTC

V gene: TRBV6-5
J gene: TRBJ2-1
D gene: .
CDR3 length: 11
clone size: once
CDR3 protein: CASSTGYEQFF
CDR3 DNA: TGTGCCAGCAGTACCGGGTACGAGCAGTTCTTC

V gene: TRBV5-1
J gene: TRBJ2-1
D gene: TRBD2
CDR3 length: 15
clone size: .
CDR3 protein: CASSTVAGGYNEQFF
CDR3 DNA: TGCGCCAGCAGCACGGTAGCGGGAGGATACAATGAGCAGTTCTTC

V gene: TRBV11-2
J gene: TRBJ2-7
D gene: .
CDR3 length: 13
clone size: .
CDR3 protein: CASSRTGVGEQYF
CDR3 DNA: TGTGCCAGCAGCCGGACCGGAGTTGGCGAGCAGTACTTC

V gene: TRBV19
J gene: TRBJ1-2
D gene: .
CDR3 length: 14
clone size: once
CDR3 protein: CASSIRQPNYGYTF
CDR3 DNA: TGTGCCAGTAGTATAAGACAGCCTAACTATGGCTACACCTTC

V gene: TRBV6-5
J gene: TRBJ2-7
D gene: TRBD2
CDR3 length: 16
clone size: once
CDR3 protein: CASSYTSSGRSYEQYF
CDR3 DNA: TGTGCCAGCAGTTACACTTCTAGCGGGAGATCCTACGAGCAGTACTTC

V gene: TRBV9
J gene: TRBJ2-5
D gene: .
CDR3 length: 14
clone size: .
CDR3 protein: CASRVDIGRETQYF
CDR3 DNA: TGTGCCAGCAGAGTGGACATTGGGAGAGAGACCCAGTACTTC

V gene: TRBV27
J gene: TRBJ2-5
D gene: .
CDR3 length: 15
clone size: .
CDR3 protein: CASSLFRGGGKTQYF
CDR3 DNA: TGTGCCAGCAGTTTATTCAGGGGCGGGGGTAAGACCCAGTACTTC

V gene: TRBV29-1
J gene: TRBJ1-1
D gene: .
CDR3 length: 14
clone size: .
CDR3 protein: CSAVRAAMNTEAFF
CDR3 DNA: TGCAGCGCCGTGCGTGCAGCTATGAACACTGAAGCTTTCTTT

V gene: TRBV7-6
J gene: TRBJ2-3
D gene: TRBD2
CDR3 length: 17
clone size: .
CDR3 protein: CASSSRTSGRSTDTQYF
CDR3 DNA: TGTGCCAGCAGCTCCAGGACTAGCGGGAGGAGCACAGATACGCAGTATTTT

V gene: TRBV29-1
J gene: TRBJ2-2
D gene: .
CDR3 length: 15
clone size: .
CDR3 protein: CSVRGAPPNTGELFF
CDR3 DNA: TGCAGCGTTCGGGGGGCCCCTCCTAACACCGGGGAGCTGTTTTTT

V gene: TRBV9
J gene: TRBJ2-1
D gene: TRBD2
CDR3 length: 14
clone size: once
CDR3 protein: CASSVGREGGQEFF
CDR3 DNA: TGTGCCAGCAGCGTAGGAAGGGAGGGCGGGCAGGAGTTCTTC

V gene: TRBV6-5
J gene: TRBJ2-7
D gene: TRBD1
CDR3 length: 14
clone size: .
CDR3 protein: CASIRDRDSYEQYF
CDR3 DNA: TGTGCCAGCATACGGGACAGGGACTCCTACGAGCAGTACTTC

V gene: TRBV19
J gene: TRBJ2-5
D gene: .
CDR3 length: 14
clone size: once
CDR3 protein: CASRPTGVGGTQYF
CDR3 DNA: TGTGCCAGTAGACCCACAGGAGTCGGCGGGACCCAGTACTTC

V gene: TRBV19
J gene: TRBJ1-5
D gene: TRBD1
CDR3 length: 13
clone size: .
CDR3 protein: CASSSTGTQPQHF
CDR3 DNA: TGTGCCAGTAGTTCGACAGGGACTCAGCCCCAGCATTTT

V gene: TRBV5-1
J gene: TRBJ1-1
D gene: .
CDR3 length: 13
clone size: once
CDR3 protein: CASSPQVDTEAFF
CDR3 DNA: TGCGCCAGCAGCCCGCAGGTGGACACTGAAGCTTTCTTT

V gene: TRBV5-1
J gene: TRBJ2-5
D gene: .
CDR3 length: 14
clone size: .
CDR3 protein: CASSILGLQETQYF
CDR3 DNA: TGCGCCAGCAGCATACTGGGACTGCAAGAGACCCAGTACTTC

V gene: TRBV30
J gene: TRBJ2-2
D gene: .
CDR3 length: 14
clone size: few
CDR3 protein: CAWMSQANTGELFF
CDR3 DNA: TGTGCCTGGATGTCACAGGCGAACACCGGGGAGCTGTTTTTT

V gene: TRBV29-1
J gene: TRBJ1-2
D gene: .
CDR3 length: 11
clone size: .
CDR3 protein: CSVELNYGYTF
CDR3 DNA: TGCAGCGTTGAACTTAACTATGGCTACACCTTC

V gene: TRBV30
J gene: TRBJ1-5
D gene: .
CDR3 length: 12
clone size: .
CDR3 protein: CAWRQGHQPQHF
CDR3 DNA: TGTGCCTGGAGACAGGGCCATCAGCCCCAGCATTTT